These 18 T cell receptor beta chains originate from one sample sequenced in a study of blood T cells in healthy people across ages. Together with a sample-barcoded 5' primer, a J-beta primer mix was included in a second PCR lasting roughly 6 to 12 cycles. TCRdb re-derived calls from the 5' RACE reads in MiXCR, one entry per CDR3 protein. The sample lists about 1.5 million distinct CDR3 sequences; around 40% were seen once. The specimen was blood. Receptors were obtained from a woman between 18 and 29 years old in good health.

The chain employs TRBV25-1 and TRBJ2-1, with 12 bases that match TRBD2. Trimming cost V 4 bases and J 0 bases; bases outside gene matches: 10. The CDR3 length is 19 residues. Germline values: CDR1 MGHDK, CDR2 SYGVNS. CDR3 sequence (DNA): TGTGCCAGCAGTGGCCGAACTAGCGGGAGGCCGAGCTCCTACAATGAGCAGTTCTTC. Translation: CASSGRTSGRPSSYNEQFF.

The sample holds a few counts of this clonotype. The chain joins TRBV28 to TRBJ2-7; 9 bases match TRBD1. Germline CDR1 MDHEN, CDR2 SYDVKM. V lost 7 bases to trimming and J lost 6 bases; unmatched junction nucleotides: 13. This CDR3 region has 15 residues. The CDR3 reads CASTPWRDRVREQYF. As DNA, the CDR3 is TGTGCCAGCACCCCGTGGCGGGACAGGGTGCGCGAGCAGTACTTC.

The J gene is TRBJ1-1, the V gene TRBV12-3 or TRBV12-4; D unresolved. Trimming removed 6 bases from V and 3 bases from J, with 17 bases in between. The CDR3 loop spans 15 amino acids. CDR3 in DNA: TGTGCCAGCAGCCTCTGGACGAATTCCTACACTGAAGCTTTCTTT. It yields the protein CASSLWTNSYTEAFF.

This clonotype was picked up a small number of times. The chain combines TRBV7-2 with TRBJ2-7; D gene unclear. CDR3 length equals 15 residues. Germline V gene data show CDR1 as SGHTA and CDR2 as FQGNSA. The V and J ends lost 1 base and 0 bases respectively, with 10 bases between them. The CDR3 is CASSLGQPPSYEQYF. Written as DNA, the CDR3 is TGTGCCAGCAGCTTAGGTCAGCCACCCTCCTACGAGCAGTACTTC. The full variable domain, completed using reference TRBV7-2 and TRBJ2-7, is GAGVSQSPSNKVTEKGKDVELRCDPISGHTALYWYRQSLGQGLEFLIYFQGNSAPDKSGLPSDRFSAERTGGSVSTLTIQRTQQEDSAVYLCASSLGQPPSYEQYFGPGTRLTVT.

This clonotype was detected a few times. The rearrangement links TRBV27 to TRBJ2-1, with D possibly matching TRBD2 (6 bases). Trimming pared 8 bases from V and 3 bases from J, leaving 14 bases between. The CDR3 extends over 14 amino acids. Germline V gene sequence: CDR1 MNHEY, CDR2 SMNVEV (reference sequence). Here the CDR3 reads CASVSGDFYNEQFF. CDR3 DNA: TGTGCCAGCGTGTCTGGGGACTTCTACAATGAGCAGTTCTTC.

Remarks on this clonotype: Germline is not matched at one junction end, which may reflect a read error. CDR3 protein: CASSQTGDRGYGQYF. CDR3 DNA: TGTGCCAGCAGCCAAACAGGGGACAGGGGTTACGGGCAGTACTTC. This chain links TRBV6-6 with TRBJ2-7; 10 bases line up with TRBD1. Germline CDR1 reads MNHNY; CDR2 reads SVGAGI (reference sequence). The CDR3 is 15 residues long.

A single count supports this clonotype. The rearrangement joins TRBV7-8 to TRBJ2-1; 11 positions match TRBD2. The CDR3 totals 16 residues. Germline V gene lookup returns CDR1 SGHVS and CDR2 FQNEAQ. Germline trimming cut 4 bases from V and 8 bases from J; bases unmatched to any gene: 10. The CDR3 DNA reads as TGTGCCAGCAGCTCGACACTAGCGGGAGACCCCTATGAGCAGTTCTTC. Its translation is CASSSTLAGDPYEQFF.

At least ten counts were recorded for this clonotype. This rearrangement joins TRBV6-5 to TRBJ2-7; D is unresolved. CDR3 length: 16 residues. V lost 5 bases to trimming and J lost 2 bases, with 19 bases between them. The germline V gene encodes CDR1 MNHEY and CDR2 SVGAGI. The CDR3 nucleotides read TGTGCCAGCAGTCCCCCTATGACATATCCAGCCTACGAGCAGTACTTC. Its protein product is CASSPPMTYPAYEQYF.

The chain links TRBV29-1 to TRBJ2-3; D unresolved. CDR1 and CDR2 (germline): SQVTM, ANQGSEA. The CDR3 totals 14 residues. V shed 1 base and J shed 1 base, with 9 bases lying between them. CDR3 sequence (DNA): TGCAGCGTTGAAGGGGGTTTGGGCACAGATACGCAGTATTTT. Translated, it gives CSVEGGLGTDTQYF.

The chain links TRBV12-3 or TRBV12-4 to TRBJ2-1, with no clear D. With 3 bases removed from V and 12 bases from J, the gap between germline ends came to 18 bases. This CDR3 region has 14 residues. The CDR3 coding sequence is TGTGCCAGCAGTTTGGCGTCCCTCACCACTGGGCAGTTCTTC. It is translated as CASSLASLTTGQFF.

V and J are TRBV7-9 and TRBJ1-6, with D perhaps TRBD1 (5 bases). The V end was cut by 6 bases, the J end by 7 bases, with 19 bases between. Germline V gene lookup returns CDR1 SEHNR and CDR2 FQNEAQ (reference sequence). There are 16 residues in the CDR3. CDR3 bases: TGTGCCAGCAGAGAAGGAGGGGCCACGCAGAATTCACCCCTCCACTTT. Its protein product is CASREGGATQNSPLHF.

The rearrangement joins TRBV6-2 or TRBV6-3 to TRBJ2-5; a weak D match, TRBD1 (5 bases). CDR1 MNHEY and CDR2 SVGEGT come from the germline V gene. V was cut by 4 bases and J by 2 bases, with 23 bases left in between. The CDR3 covers 18 residues. The CDR3 DNA follows: TGTGCCAGCAGTTGCGATGGGGCCGGACGACACGATCAAGAGACCCAGTACTTC. Translation gives CASSCDGAGRHDQETQYF.

In this sample, this clonotype turned up a few times. The chain is built from TRBV6-2 or TRBV6-3 and TRBJ1-1; D ambiguous. Germline V lookup: CDR1 MNHEY, CDR2 SVGEGT. The V end lost 7 bases, the J end lost 1 base, and 13 bases lay between the germline ends. The length of the CDR3 is 14 residues. The CDR3 DNA sequence: TGTGCCAGCAAGGTAATAAGAGGGAACACTGAAGCTTTCTTT. This gives the protein CASKVIRGNTEAFF.

V is TRBV5-1 and J is TRBJ2-5, with TRBD2 as a possible D gene (6 bases). The CDR3 has 17 amino acids. V lost 0 bases to trimming and J lost 1 base, with 16 bases between them. CDR1 SGHRS and CDR2 YFSETQ come from the germline V gene. This CDR3 is CASSLVPGRSFQETQYF. The DNA for the CDR3 is TGCGCCAGCAGCTTGGTACCCGGGAGATCCTTCCAAGAGACCCAGTACTTC.

This clonotype was recorded many times. The chain combines TRBV20-1 with TRBJ2-7; weak D call: TRBD1 (5 bases). This CDR3 contains 14 residues. V was shortened by 4 bases and J by 2 bases, with 15 bases between the two germline ends. Germline CDR1 is DFQATT and CDR2 is SNEGSKA (reference sequence). CDR3 region: CSAITQRTPYEQYF. For the CDR3, the DNA is TGCAGTGCTATCACACAAAGGACACCCTACGAGCAGTACTTC.

This clonotype came up a few times. V and J are TRBV2 and TRBJ1-5, with a possible D match to TRBD1 (6 bases). The CDR3 covers 12 residues. The V end was cut by 7 bases, the J end by 9 bases, with 13 bases between. Germline CDR1 is SNHLY and CDR2 is FYNNEI. Written as DNA, the CDR3 is TGTGCCAGCAATCAGGGGAGGGGGCCCCAGCATTTT. Translated, it gives CASNQGRGPQHF.

The J gene is TRBJ1-5, the V gene TRBV29-1, with 7 nucleotides matching TRBD1. This CDR3 has 13 amino acids. V shed 5 bases, J shed 3 bases, and the junction held 4 bases outside the gene matches. Germline loops: CDR1 SQVTM, CDR2 ANQGSEA. The CDR3 loop reads CSVKDRFNQPQHF. CDR3 DNA: TGCAGCGTTAAGGACAGGTTCAATCAGCCCCAGCATTTT.

The rearrangement links TRBV6-2 or TRBV6-3 to TRBJ1-1; the D is unclear. The germline V and J ends were trimmed by 0 bases and 6 bases, with 5 bases remaining between them. CDR3 size: 12 residues. Germline V gene data show CDR1 as MNHEY and CDR2 as SVGEGT. CDR3 protein: CASSYSLAEAFF. CDR3 DNA: TGTGCCAGCAGTTACTCCTTGGCTGAAGCTTTCTTT.